This T cell receptor (beta chain) was sequenced for a study of shared clonotypes between healthy human individuals. Study-wide context: Each donor's CD8 memory used one plate, CD8 naive two, each CD4 subset three. General study points: Naive CD4 clonotypes were shared across a handful of donors at roughly 4.6%. Rarefaction exposed incomplete sorted-subset sequencing despite large depth.

Sorted-subset replicate PCRs used roughly 210 ng of genomic DNA. This amount corresponded to some 30,000 T cell genomes. Only in-frame clones appear in the TCRdb table, and some are missing; sequencing was by immunoSEQ multiplex PCR. The repertoire consists of around 1,900,000 clones, with just over 90% occurring once and the leading ten covering around 1.8%. Naivety among CD8 cells was defined by CD45RO negativity and positive CCR7 selection, thereby excluding terminally differentiated effector memory CD45RA+ cells. V was cut by 5 bases and J by 5 bases, with 19 bases left in between. The CDR3 spans 15 residues. Germline V lookup: CDR1 SEHNR, CDR2 FQNEAQ (reference sequence). On this clone itself: Its target is not known.

This TCR was sampled from a man aged 18 to 30 in good health. Some clones in this sample may be carry-over from other donors' samples. The sequencing sample was made of naive CD8+ T cells from PBMCs. V usage is TRBV7-9 and J usage is TRBJ2-7; D is unresolved. The CDR3 coding sequence is TGTGCCAGCAGCCCGGTTCCAGACTGGGCAGACGAGCAGTACTTC. It translates to CASSPVPDWADEQYF.